The present T cell receptor (beta chain) was sequenced within a study of response to subunit inactivated influenza vaccine. Study outcomes and limitations: Each seasonal influenza vaccination recruits few new T cells, the authors suggested.

A single record per CDR3 protein comes from TCRdb applying MiXCR to the RT-PCR reads. Found here are hundreds of thousands of distinct CDR3 sequences, approximately 14% of them singletons; the top ten hold approximately 7.6%. To note about this clonotype: Its antigen is still unknown.

This clonotype originated in a man aged 50 or older who received an inactivated influenza vaccine. Source: PBMCs from blood, taken less than 15 days before vaccination.

The CDR3 sequence: CASRRTEKSTGELFF. CDR3 nucleotides: TGTGCCAGCAGACGGACAGAAAAGAGCACCGGGGAGCTGTTTTTT. V and J are TRBV9 and TRBJ2-2; tentative D call: TRBD1 (6 bases). CDR1 is SGDLS, CDR2 YYNGEE, per germline. Trimming took 5 bases from V and 4 from J, leaving 15 bases between them. CDR3 length: 15 residues.